This TCR beta chain is drawn from a study of blood T cell repertoires in COVID-19. The protocol was immunoSEQ multiplex PCR, while the TCRdb copy is restricted to in-frame clones and leaves out a portion. The profile covers more than 95,000 clones, with 87% appearing a single time and 15% taken by the ten largest. The clonotype comes from a man aged 50 to 60 with acute or convalescent COVID-19. The sequenced sample consisted of peripheral blood.

The DNA of the CDR3 is TGTGCCAGCAGTCCCCGGGACAGGGGGAAGACCCAGTACTTC. Translation gives CASSPRDRGKTQYF. The V and J genes are TRBV27 and TRBJ2-5, with 11 bases that match TRBD1. The length of the CDR3 is 14 residues. Per the germline V gene, CDR1 is MNHEY and CDR2 is SMNVEV (reference sequence). V shed 5 bases, J shed 6 bases, and the junction held 5 bases outside the gene matches.